One and the same sample provided the 3 T cell receptor beta chains below, sequenced in a study of T cells in Graves' hyperthyroidism and ophthalmopathy. The investigators amplified TCR beta CDR3 regions from RNA transcripts. During a first-round RT-PCR of the TCR CDR3, the HTBI primer set was used. One entry per CDR3 protein, called by TCRdb with MiXCR from the multiplex PCR reads. The sample lists approximately 610,000 distinct CDR3 sequences; roughly 15% were seen once. What was sequenced was blood. These receptors were collected from a woman in her forties with Graves' ophthalmopathy.

This clonotype was recorded at least ten times. V and J are TRBV11-2 and TRBJ1-1; D is perhaps TRBD1 (5 bases). CDR1 is SGHAT, CDR2 FQNNGV, per germline. The CDR3 runs 14 residues. With 6 bases removed from V and 1 base from J, the gap between germline ends came to 12 bases. The CDR3 sequence: CASRRNQGNTEAFF. The CDR3 nucleotides are TGTGCCAGCAGACGTAACCAGGGGAACACTGAAGCTTTCTTT. Complete variable domain (other parts from reference TRBV11-2 and TRBJ1-1): EAGVAQSPRYKIIEKRQSVAFWCNPISGHATLYWYQQILGQGPKLLIQFQNNGVVDDSQLPKDRFSAERLKGVDSTLKIQPAKLEDSAVYLCASRRNQGNTEAFFGQGTRLTVV.

This clonotype was seen ten or more times. The chain links TRBV3-1 to TRBJ1-2; weak D call: TRBD1 (5 bases). There are 14 residues in the CDR3. Germline V CDR1 and CDR2: LGHDT, YNNKEL (reference sequence). V dropped 0 bases and J dropped 3 bases, with 8 bases sitting between them. CDR3 loop: CASSQDLGDYGYTF. The CDR3 bases are TGTGCCAGCAGCCAAGATTTAGGGGACTATGGCTACACCTTC.

A note on this clonotype: This clone may be a read error of a much larger clone one base away. This sequence joins TRBV20-1 and TRBJ1-2; D is perhaps TRBD1 (5 bases). CDR1 and CDR2 (germline): DFQATT, SNEGSKA (reference sequence). This CDR3 contains 15 residues. The CDR3 is CGARDLRAGSYGYTF. Here the CDR3 DNA reads TGCGGTGCTAGAGATCTTCGGGCAGGGAGCTATGGCTACACCTTC.